The next 31 T cell receptor beta chains were all read from a single sample in a study of cytomegalovirus exposure and HLA in healthy donors. With 60 Vbeta and 13 Jbeta primers, the PCR was carried out. Data came from immunoSEQ multiplex PCR; TCRdb stores just in-frame clones and leaves some out. The table has over 150,000 clones, 70% to 85% seen once; the top ten hold 2.1%. The sequencing input was PBMCs. The receptors derive from a man in his forties or fifties in good health and CMV-seronegative.

V gene TRBV11-1 combines with J gene TRBJ2-7; a weak D match, TRBD2 (6 bases). The CDR3 has 15 residues. Germline CDR1 SGHAT, CDR2 FQDESV (reference sequence). V lost 1 base and J 3 bases, leaving 13 bases between the germline ends. CDR3 region: CASSLGRGIGYEQYF. The CDR3 region has the DNA TGTGCCAGCAGCTTAGGACGCGGGATAGGCTACGAGCAGTACTTC.

V is TRBV27 and J is TRBJ1-2; no definite D call. Germline lookup yields CDR1 MNHEY and CDR2 SMNVEV (reference sequence). This CDR3 comprises 16 residues. Trimming removed 7 bases from V and 4 bases from J, with 22 bases in between. DNA for the CDR3: TGTGCCAGCACCCCCTCGTTCGGGTCTTTCTTCTATGGCTACACCTTC. It yields the protein CASTPSFGSFFYGYTF.

This chain joins TRBV7-9 and TRBJ1-2; no reliable D call. CDR1 and CDR2 (germline): SEHNR, FQNEAQ (reference sequence). The CDR3 is 12 residues long. Trimming removed 3 bases from V and 6 bases from J, with 8 bases in between. CDR3 DNA: TGTGCCAGCAGCTTTAACCGAGATGGCTACACCTTC. Its translation is CASSFNRDGYTF.

The chain employs TRBV6-5 and TRBJ2-7; tentative D call: TRBD1 (6 bases). The V gene's germline CDR1 is MNHEY and CDR2 SVGAGI. This CDR3 is built from 15 residues. Trimming cost V 2 bases and J 4 bases, with 15 bases left between them. CDR3: CASSYMGHSSYEQYF. CDR3 DNA sequence: TGTGCCAGCAGTTACATGGGACACAGCTCTTACGAGCAGTACTTC.

This clone was picked up a small number of times. The chain is built from TRBV5-4 and TRBJ2-7, with D possibly TRBD2 on 5 matching bases. V lost 0 bases and J lost 5, with 15 bases in between. CDR3 length: 15 amino acids. Germline V CDR1 and CDR2: SGHNT, YYREEE (reference sequence). The DNA of the CDR3 is TGTGCCAGCAGCTTGGAGGGTACTAGAGCACACGAGCAGTACTTC. This encodes CASSLEGTRAHEQYF. Full variable domain (rest looked up from reference TRBV5-4 and TRBJ2-7): ETGVTQSPTHLIKTRGQQVTLRCSSQSGHNTVSWYQQALGQGPQFIFQYYREEENGRGNFPPRFSGLQFPNYSSELNVNALELDDSALYLCASSLEGTRAHEQYFGPGTRLTVT.

This rearrangement joins TRBV30 to TRBJ2-7, with D possibly TRBD1 on 8 matching bases. The ends were cut back, 0 bases at V and 9 bases at J, with 24 bases in the middle. This CDR3 is 16 amino acids long. CDR1 is GTSNPN and CDR2 is SVGIG in the germline V gene (reference sequence). CDR3 nucleotides: TGTGCCTGGAGTGTACTCGACAGGGGACTACCCTTAGGGCAGTACTTC. This sequence encodes CAWSVLDRGLPLGQYF.

This clone was recorded a few times. The chain combines TRBV5-4 with TRBJ2-5, with D possibly TRBD2 on 6 matching bases. V was trimmed by 3 bases and J by 2 bases, leaving 11 bases between them. The germline gives CDR1 SGHNT, CDR2 YYREEE (reference sequence). The CDR3 length is 14 residues. CDR3 bases: TGTGCCAGCAGCTCACCGGGGGTTCAAGAGACCCAGTACTTC. Translated, it gives CASSSPGVQETQYF.

The J gene is TRBJ2-5, the V gene TRBV10-3, with D possibly being TRBD1 (6 bases). Trimming cost V 11 bases and J 2 bases, with 21 bases left between them. This CDR3 contains 15 residues. Germline V gene lookup returns CDR1 ENHRY and CDR2 SYGVKD. DNA of the CDR3: TGTGCCTCAAAAAGGGCAGGGGCGGGTCAAGAGACCCAGTACTTC. This sequence encodes CASKRAGAGQETQYF.

The chain has TRBV5-1 and TRBJ2-1; D perhaps matches TRBD1 (6 bases). Trimming stripped 4 bases from V and 10 bases from J, with 12 bases between. The germline CDR1 and CDR2 sequences are SGHRS and YFSETQ. The CDR3 sequence is 12 residues long. The CDR3 loop is CASSRSGTEQFF. CDR3 bases: TGCGCCAGCAGCCGAAGTGGGACAGAGCAGTTCTTC.

This clone was observed a few times. V and J are TRBV6-1 and TRBJ2-7, with a weak D call TRBD1 (5 bases). CDR1 is MNHNS and CDR2 is SASEGT in the germline V gene. V lost 3 bases to trimming and J lost 1 base, with 7 bases between them. CDR3 length: 13 residues. The CDR3 DNA reads as TGTGCCAGCAGTGAGGGGCGATCCTACGAGCAGTACTTC. Its translation is CASSEGRSYEQYF.

A few counts support this clone. This chain links TRBV5-1 with TRBJ2-3, with D possibly being TRBD1 (6 bases). Trimming shortened V by 4 bases and J by 6 bases, and 15 bases separated the two germline ends. CDR1 is SGHRS and CDR2 is YFSETQ in the germline V gene. The CDR3 is 14 residues long. CDR3 coding DNA: TGCGCCAGCAGCCTAGGACAGCCGGGGGATACGCAGTATTTT. It codes for CASSLGQPGDTQYF.

V and J are TRBV30 and TRBJ2-2; the D gene is possibly TRBD2 (6 bases). Per the germline V gene, CDR1 is GTSNPN and CDR2 is SVGIG (reference sequence). The germline V and J ends were trimmed by 5 bases and 4 bases, with 14 bases remaining between them. CDR3 size: 14 residues. The CDR3 DNA reads as TGTGCCTGGGGGGGACTCGCCTTCACCGGGGAGCTGTTTTTT. This codes for CAWGGLAFTGELFF.

The rearrangement links TRBV19 to TRBJ2-3; 7 bases line up with TRBD2. Germline trimming cut 7 bases from V and 1 base from J; bases unmatched to any gene: 5. Germline-derived CDR1 and CDR2 are LNHDA and SQIVND (reference sequence). This CDR3 is built from 14 residues. CDR3 loop: CASKTSSRTDTQYF. The CDR3 nucleotides read TGTGCCAGTAAGACTAGCTCTCGCACAGATACGCAGTATTTT.

Only one count was recorded for this clone. The chain carries TRBV5-1 and TRBJ1-1, with TRBD1 as a possible D gene (5 bases). The CDR3 is 14 residues long. Looked up from germline, CDR1 is SGHRS and CDR2 is YFSETQ. The V end was cut by 0 bases, the J end by 3 bases, with 9 bases between. The CDR3 here is CASSLEGWDTEAFF. Written as DNA, the CDR3 is TGCGCCAGCAGCTTGGAGGGGTGGGACACTGAAGCTTTCTTT.

The V and J genes are TRBV6-6 and TRBJ2-7; 7 bases map to TRBD1. Germline V gene sequence: CDR1 MNHNY, CDR2 SVGAGI (reference sequence). The CDR3 has 14 residues. The V and J ends lost 7 bases and 6 bases, in that order; junction bases with no gene match: 12. The CDR3 protein is CASNQGVLLVEQYF. CDR3 DNA: TGTGCCAGCAACCAGGGGGTACTATTGGTCGAGCAGTACTTC.

The chain joins TRBV27 to TRBJ1-2; D not certain. Trimming stripped 3 bases from V and 7 bases from J, with 9 bases between. Germline V gene sequence: CDR1 MNHEY, CDR2 SMNVEV (reference sequence). The CDR3 runs 12 residues. CDR3 amino acids: CASSFEGGGYTF. The CDR3 DNA reads TGTGCCAGCAGTTTTGAGGGAGGTGGCTACACCTTC.

The V and J genes are TRBV28 and TRBJ2-6, with TRBD2 as a possible D gene (6 bases). V was shortened by 6 bases and J by 0 bases, with 21 bases between the two germline ends. This CDR3 is built from 19 residues. Germline V gives CDR1 MDHEN, CDR2 SYDVKM. CDR3 amino acids: CASSRAWRERNSGANVLTF. CDR3 coding DNA: TGTGCCAGCAGCCGGGCCTGGCGGGAAAGAAACTCTGGGGCCAACGTCCTGACTTTC.

The chain carries TRBV27 and TRBJ2-5; 7 nucleotides match TRBD2. The CDR3 extends over 14 amino acids. V gave up 6 bases and J gave up 5 bases; unmatched junction bases: 9. Germline values: CDR1 MNHEY, CDR2 SMNVEV (reference sequence). The CDR3 DNA follows: TGTGCCAGCAGGGCATTGGGGGGGAGGGAGACCCAGTACTTC. Translating gives CASRALGGRETQYF.

CDR3 nucleotide sequence: TGTGCCAGCGGTCGGACTAGCGGCACCGGGGAGCTGTTTTTT. Amino acids: CASGRTSGTGELFF. V is TRBV14 and J is TRBJ2-2, with 10 bases fitting TRBD2. V gave up 8 bases and J gave up 4 bases; unmatched junction bases: 4. CDR3 length: 14 amino acids. Germline V gene data show CDR1 as SGHDN and CDR2 as FVKESK.

The chain has TRBV15 and TRBJ2-3; 7 bases match TRBD2. The germline V gene has CDR1 LNHNV and CDR2 YYDKDF (reference sequence). CDR3 size: 16 residues. Trimming cost V 3 bases and J 2 bases; bases outside gene matches: 8. The CDR3 is CATSSVASGATDTQYF. The CDR3 region has the DNA TGTGCCACCAGCAGTGTGGCTAGCGGAGCCACAGATACGCAGTATTTT.

This sequence joins TRBV5-6 and TRBJ2-1, with D perhaps TRBD2 (6 bases). This CDR3 is built from 15 residues. The germline V gene encodes CDR1 SGHDT and CDR2 YYEEEE. V dropped 2 bases and J dropped 7 bases, with 16 bases sitting between them. CDR3 sequence reads: CASSLSPGLQNEQFF. The CDR3 nucleotides are TGTGCCAGCAGCTTATCTCCGGGACTTCAAAATGAGCAGTTCTTC. The whole variable domain, remainder taken from reference TRBV5-6 and TRBJ2-1, is DAGVTQSPTHLIKTRGQQVTLRCSPKSGHDTVSWYQQALGQGPQFIFQYYEEEERQRGNFPDRFSGHQFPNYSSELNVNALLLGDSALYLCASSLSPGLQNEQFFGPGTRLTVL.

The chain uses TRBV7-6 and TRBJ2-5; possibly TRBD1 for D (6 bases). Matching the DNA end better, TRBJ2-7 makes the J call doubtful. In germline, CDR1 is SGHVS, CDR2 FNYEAQ. The CDR3 runs 14 residues. The DNA for the CDR3 is TGTGCCAGCAGCTCGGACCGGACAGACTACGAGCAGTACTTC. It is translated as CASSSDRTDYEQYF.

CDR3 sequence reads: CASSPLGAGQGNEQFF. The CDR3 nucleotides read TGTGCCAGCAGCCCGTTGGGAGCGGGACAAGGCAATGAGCAGTTCTTC. V gene TRBV7-9 combines with J gene TRBJ2-1; the D gene is possibly TRBD2 (7 bases). The V gene lost 5 bases and the J gene lost 6 bases, with 20 bases spanning the gap. CDR1 SEHNR and CDR2 FQNEAQ come from the germline V gene (reference sequence). This CDR3 is 16 amino acids long.

The chain has TRBV19 and TRBJ2-5; TRBD2 matches at 10 bases. Germline V gene sequence: CDR1 LNHDA, CDR2 SQIVND (reference sequence). V was clipped by 7 bases and J by 4 bases; unmatched bases: 6. This CDR3 spans 14 amino acids. CDR3 amino acids: CASTGTSEPETQYF. Here the CDR3 DNA reads TGTGCCAGTACCGGGACTAGCGAACCAGAGACCCAGTACTTC.

This clone was seen just once. Relative to the germline gene, one junction end is altered; a read error may explain this. The chain carries TRBV7-9 and TRBJ2-5; the match to TRBD2 covers 8 bases. The CDR3 contains 15 residues. Germline CDR1 is SEHNR and CDR2 is FQNEAQ (reference sequence). CDR3 region: CSSSLTGGPGETQYF. The CDR3 DNA follows: TGTTCCAGCAGCTTAACGGGAGGGCCCGGAGAGACCCAGTACTTC.

This chain joins TRBV28 and TRBJ2-1; TRBD1 aligns across 12 bases. There are 16 residues in the CDR3. Germline trimming cut 5 bases from V and 7 bases from J; bases unmatched to any gene: 9. Germline values: CDR1 MDHEN, CDR2 SYDVKM. In DNA, the CDR3 is TGTGCCAGCAGTCTCAAATGGGACAGGGGGCAGAATGAGCAGTTCTTC. As protein: CASSLKWDRGQNEQFF.

The chain combines TRBV29-1 with TRBJ2-5; D is ambiguous. The V gene lost 4 bases and the J gene lost 4 bases, with 10 bases spanning the gap. CDR3 size: 12 residues. The V gene's germline CDR1 is SQVTM and CDR2 ANQGSEA. The CDR3 region is CSVVEQTETQYF. The CDR3 region has the DNA TGCAGCGTTGTGGAACAGACAGAGACCCAGTACTTC.

This clone was detected once. J is TRBJ2-2 and V is TRBV2; 7 nucleotides align to TRBD1. The germline CDR1 and CDR2 sequences are SNHLY and FYNNEI. The CDR3 length is 15 residues. V lost 6 bases, J lost 0 bases, and 4 bases stayed unmatched. DNA for the CDR3: TGTGCCAGCAGACGACAGGGTGCGAACACCGGGGAGCTGTTTTTT. It yields the protein CASRRQGANTGELFF.

This rearrangement joins TRBV19 to TRBJ1-4, with TRBD1 matching 7 bases. The CDR3 extends over 13 amino acids. Germline CDR1 reads LNHDA; CDR2 reads SQIVND (reference sequence). J gave up 14 bases and V 3 bases, and 9 bases lay outside the gene matches. In DNA form, the CDR3 reads TGTGCCAGTAGTATCCAAAGGGACAGTTTCCTGTTTTTT. Protein: CASSIQRDSFLFF.

The V gene is TRBV6-5, the J gene TRBJ2-3; 7 bases are a match to TRBD2. The CDR3 spans 16 residues. CDR1 is MNHEY, CDR2 SVGAGI, per germline. Trimming cost V 2 bases and J 1 base; bases outside gene matches: 6. DNA for the CDR3: TGTGCCAGCAGTTACAGCGGGACTTACGGCACAGATACGCAGTATTTT. Translated: CASSYSGTYGTDTQYF.

The chain links TRBV6-1 to TRBJ1-1; TRBD1 matches at 10 bases. The germline V gene encodes CDR1 MNHNS and CDR2 SASEGT. The ends lost 6 bases at V and 4 bases at J; junction bases unmatched: 5. The CDR3 is made up of 14 amino acids. CDR3: CASSRDRGRTEAFF. The CDR3 region has the DNA TGTGCCAGCAGCCGCGACAGGGGGCGCACTGAAGCTTTCTTT.